These 9 T cell receptor beta chains were sequenced from one sample in a study of a mutant IDH1 vaccine in newly diagnosed glioma. Their antigens are not known. Regarding time point: week 35, safety follow-up. A 20-mer mutant IDH1 peptide at 300 ug was injected subcutaneously with topical imiquimod. Only in-frame clones appear in the TCRdb table, and some are missing; sequencing was by immunoSEQ multiplex PCR. The sample shows about 69,000 clones, around 87% of them seen only once. The sequenced sample was PBMCs, obtained from a glioma patient whose treatment included an IDH1 peptide vaccine. The source is a man younger than 40 with glioma.

The chain is built from TRBV7-2 and TRBJ1-1; D may be TRBD1 (6 bases). Germline values: CDR1 SGHTA, CDR2 FQGNSA. CDR3 length: 15 amino acids. V dropped 2 bases and J dropped 2 bases, with 12 bases sitting between them. This CDR3 reads CASSLFGGGNTEAFF. The CDR3 coding sequence is TGTGCCAGCAGCTTATTCGGGGGGGGCAACACTGAAGCTTTCTTT.

The chain is built from TRBV2 and TRBJ1-1; tentative D call: TRBD1 (6 bases). V was clipped by 1 base and J by 6 bases, with 15 bases between them. Germline CDR1 and CDR2: SNHLY and FYNNEI. CDR3 length: 15 residues. This CDR3 is CASSEDVNRASEAFF. CDR3 nucleotide sequence: TGTGCCAGCAGTGAAGATGTGAACAGGGCCTCTGAAGCTTTCTTT.

V usage is TRBV5-3 and J usage is TRBJ2-7; a possible D gene is TRBD2 (5 bases). TRBV5-3 is an ORF, with its function uncertain. The CDR3 extends over 9 amino acids. V lost 7 bases to trimming and J lost 9 bases, with 8 bases between them. CDR3 sequence (DNA): TGTGCCAGACTGAGGGTGCAGTACTTC. Encoded protein: CARLRVQYF.

The genes are TRBV11-2 and TRBJ2-2; 7 bases match TRBD1. From germline, CDR1 is SGHAT and CDR2 FQNNGV. V was pared by 5 bases and J by 11 bases, with 8 bases of the junction left unmatched. This CDR3 has 13 residues. The CDR3 is CASSLIRTGELFF. The CDR3 DNA reads TGTGCCAGCAGCCTCATCAGGACAGGAGAGCTGTTTTTT.

This chain joins TRBV16 and TRBJ1-5; D ambiguous. The ends were cut back, 2 bases at V and 1 base at J, with 6 bases in the middle. The CDR3 covers 14 residues. Germline CDR1 KGHSY, CDR2 FQNENV. DNA of the CDR3: TGTGCCAGCAGCCAAGGTCGAAGCAATCAGCCCCAGCATTTT. This sequence encodes CASSQGRSNQPQHF.

The rearrangement uses TRBV28 and TRBJ1-2; TRBD1 agrees at 8 bases. This CDR3 comprises 15 residues. CDR1 is MDHEN and CDR2 is SYDVKM in the germline V gene. V gave up 6 bases and J gave up 4 bases; unmatched junction bases: 10. This chain's CDR3 is CASRPGGGSLYGYTF. The DNA of the CDR3 is TGTGCCAGCAGACCAGGGGGCGGGAGCCTCTATGGCTACACCTTC.

There are a few counts of this clone. This chain links TRBV10-1 with TRBJ1-5, with D uncertain. From germline, CDR1 is WNHNN and CDR2 SYGVQD (reference sequence). Trimming took off 2 bases at V and 9 bases at J, with 14 bases between the two ends. The CDR3 covers 14 residues. DNA of the CDR3: TGCGCCAGCAGTGAGGGTACGGGCCCTGGGCCCCAGCATTTT. Translated: CASSEGTGPGPQHF.

V gene TRBV5-6 combines with J gene TRBJ2-7; 16 bases fit TRBD2. The CDR3 totals 18 residues. In germline, CDR1 is SGHDT, CDR2 YYEEEE. V trimming: 3 bases; J trimming: 4 bases; junction bases outside the gene matches: 10. CDR3 DNA sequence: TGTGCCAGCAGCTCGGGACTAGCGGGAGGGATTAAAATATACGAGCAGTACTTC. This encodes CASSSGLAGGIKIYEQYF.

The table lists this clone with a few counts. This sequence joins TRBV5-1 and TRBJ1-5, with unresolved D. Germline values: CDR1 SGHRS, CDR2 YFSETQ. Trimming removed 0 bases from V and 3 bases from J, with 10 bases in between. The CDR3 has 15 residues. This CDR3 reads CASSLDGFNNQPQHF. The CDR3 DNA sequence: TGCGCCAGCAGCTTGGACGGGTTCAACAATCAGCCCCAGCATTTT.